Below are 21 T cell receptor beta chains sequenced from a single sample in a study of cytomegalovirus exposure and HLA in healthy donors. Vbeta (60) and Jbeta (13) primers were used in the PCR. Using immunoSEQ multiplex PCR, the repertoire was profiled, and TCRdb retains in-frame clones only, with some absent. The sample lists approximately 260,000 clones; approximately 91% were seen once. Sequencing used PBMCs. The receptors here all came from a girl aged 2 to 10 in good health and CMV-seronegative.

The table lists this clone with a few counts. The chain carries TRBV10-2 and TRBJ1-1, with D maybe TRBD1 (5 bases). CDR1 is WSHSY, CDR2 SAAADI, per germline. Trimming left V 8 bases short and J 1 base short, with 8 bases between. The length of the CDR3 is 12 residues. The CDR3 DNA sequence: TGCGCCAGCGTCCAGGGGAACACTGAAGCTTTCTTT. It specifies CASVQGNTEAFF.

This clone was counted once. This chain links TRBV6-6 with TRBJ1-5, with TRBD1 matching 7 bases. The V and J ends lost 6 bases and 6 bases, in that order; junction bases with no gene match: 11. Germline V gene lookup returns CDR1 MNHNY and CDR2 SVGAGI (reference sequence). CDR3 size: 15 residues. CDR3 protein: CASRHTGERAQPQHF. CDR3 bases: TGTGCCAGCAGACACACAGGGGAGCGAGCTCAGCCCCAGCATTTT.

The CDR3 protein is CAWSVRPSVLYEQYF. CDR3 bases: TGTGCCTGGAGTGTACGTCCTAGCGTCCTCTACGAGCAGTACTTC. The chain carries TRBV30 and TRBJ2-7; D is perhaps TRBD2 (6 bases). This CDR3 has 15 amino acids. V was trimmed by 0 bases and J by 3 bases, leaving 15 bases between them. The germline V gene encodes CDR1 GTSNPN and CDR2 SVGIG (reference sequence).

The rearrangement links TRBV15 to TRBJ2-1; D is perhaps TRBD2 (6 bases). Trimming left V 3 bases short and J 9 bases short, with 21 bases between. The length of the CDR3 is 16 residues. CDR1 LNHNV and CDR2 YYDKDF come from the germline V gene (reference sequence). CDR3 protein: CATSSRDSPGLGEQFF. In DNA, the CDR3 is TGTGCCACCAGCAGCCGGGACTCACCGGGTTTGGGTGAGCAGTTCTTC. Combining the CDR3 with reference TRBV15 and TRBJ2-1 gives the whole variable domain DAMVIQNPRYQVTQFGKPVTLSCSQTLNHNVMYWYQQKSSQAPKLLFHYYDKDFNNEADTPDNFQSRRPNTSFCFLDIRSPGLGDTAMYLCATSSRDSPGLGEQFFGPGTRLTVL.

The chain combines TRBV29-1 with TRBJ1-1; no reliable D call. Germline V lookup: CDR1 SQVTM, CDR2 ANQGSEA. Trimming shortened V by 6 bases and J by 6 bases, and 20 bases separated the two germline ends. The length of the CDR3 is 14 residues. This CDR3 reads CSVVRSTDRAEAFF. The CDR3 region has the DNA TGCAGCGTAGTTAGGAGCACCGACCGGGCTGAAGCTTTCTTT.

This chain uses TRBV2 with TRBJ2-3; 7 bases align to TRBD2. The germline V gene has CDR1 SNHLY and CDR2 FYNNEI. The CDR3 is 16 residues long. Trimming took 0 bases from V and 2 from J; bases not matched to a gene: 5. CDR3 sequence reads: CASSEARRGDTDTQYF. CDR3 DNA: TGTGCCAGCAGTGAAGCGCGACGGGGGGACACAGATACGCAGTATTTT.

The gene calls are TRBV5-6 and TRBJ2-3, with D possibly TRBD2 on 6 matching bases. This CDR3 is built from 16 residues. Germline V gene lookup returns CDR1 SGHDT and CDR2 YYEEEE. V was shortened by 0 bases and J by 4 bases, with 15 bases between the two germline ends. CDR3 nucleotide sequence: TGTGCCAGCAGCTTGGCTGCGGGAACCGGGTCAGATACGCAGTATTTT. Protein product: CASSLAAGTGSDTQYF.

This rearrangement joins TRBV30 to TRBJ1-1, with 7 bases lining up with TRBD1. CDR3 length: 13 amino acids. Per germline, CDR1 GTSNPN and CDR2 SVGIG (reference sequence). V shed 2 bases and J 1 base; nucleotides not matched to a gene: 1. CDR3 region: CAWSRQGNTEAFF. The CDR3 DNA reads TGTGCCTGGAGTCGACAGGGGAACACTGAAGCTTTCTTT.

The chain uses TRBV7-9 and TRBJ2-1; tentative D call: TRBD2 (5 bases). Per germline, CDR1 SEHNR and CDR2 FQNEAQ (reference sequence). CDR3 length equals 13 residues. Trimming took off 7 bases at V and 5 bases at J, with 12 bases between the two ends. The CDR3 coding sequence is TGTGCCAGCATCCGCAGCGGAAACAATGAGCAGTTCTTC. This translates into CASIRSGNNEQFF.

Here the CDR3 reads CSSTGGAWNTEAFF. Written as DNA, the CDR3 is TGCAGCAGCACAGGGGGCGCGTGGAACACTGAAGCTTTCTTT. The gene calls are TRBV29-1 and TRBJ1-1; TRBD1 matches at 9 bases. Trimming at V came to 8 bases and at J to 1 base, leaving 8 bases not matched to a gene. Germline assignment: CDR1 SQVTM and CDR2 ANQGSEA. This CDR3 contains 14 residues.

The chain combines TRBV6-6 with TRBJ1-5, with D tentatively TRBD1 (6 bases). Germline V gene lookup returns CDR1 MNHNY and CDR2 SVGAGI (reference sequence). Trimming removed 7 bases at V and 4 bases at J, with 20 bases between. The CDR3 contains 16 residues. CDR3 residues: CASTNPGGQGNQPQHF. The CDR3 DNA sequence: TGTGCCAGCACCAACCCCGGGGGGCAGGGGAATCAGCCCCAGCATTTT.

CDR3 DNA: TGTGCCAGCAGTCCACAGGGTCATAATTCACCCCTCCACTTT. Translated, it gives CASSPQGHNSPLHF. V gene TRBV2 combines with J gene TRBJ1-6, with a weak D call TRBD1 (6 bases). Germline V gene sequence: CDR1 SNHLY, CDR2 FYNNEI. Trimming cost V 5 bases and J 5 bases, with 10 bases left between them. The CDR3 runs 14 residues.

The chain carries TRBV7-6 and TRBJ2-1; the D gene is possibly TRBD2 (6 bases). There are 13 residues in the CDR3. V lost 5 bases and J 12 bases, leaving 17 bases between the germline ends. Germline V gene sequence: CDR1 SGHVS, CDR2 FNYEAQ. This CDR3 is CASSPQEEGRQFF. CDR3 in DNA: TGTGCCAGCAGCCCCCAAGAGGAGGGTAGGCAGTTCTTC.

The gene calls are TRBV18 and TRBJ2-1; 13 bases map to TRBD2. The CDR3 runs to 15 residues. Germline CDR1 and CDR2: KGHSH and LQKENI. Unmatched junction bases numbered 8, after V lost 6 bases and J lost 9 bases. CDR3 amino acids: CASSPGTSGKSEQFF. For the CDR3, the DNA is TGTGCCAGCTCCCCCGGGACTAGCGGGAAGAGTGAGCAGTTCTTC. Together with reference TRBV18 and TRBJ2-1, the CDR3 gives the full variable domain: NAGVMQNPRHLVRRRGQEARLRCSPMKGHSHVYWYRQLPEEGLKFMVYLQKENIIDESGMPKERFSAEFPKEGPSILRIQQVVRGDSAAYFCASSPGTSGKSEQFFGPGTRLTVL.

This chain uses TRBV15 with TRBJ1-3; D is unclear. In germline, CDR1 is LNHNV, CDR2 YYDKDF (reference sequence). The CDR3 spans 14 residues. Trimming cost V 2 bases and J 7 bases, with 12 bases left between them. In DNA, the CDR3 is TGTGCCACCAGCAGACTCCACACAGAGAACACCATATATTTT. Its protein is CATSRLHTENTIYF. Full variable domain (outside the CDR3, taken from reference TRBV15 and TRBJ1-3): DAMVIQNPRYQVTQFGKPVTLSCSQTLNHNVMYWYQQKSSQAPKLLFHYYDKDFNNEADTPDNFQSRRPNTSFCFLDIRSPGLGDTAMYLCATSRLHTENTIYFGEGSWLTVV.

The CDR3: CASSSGTPGTQYF. Here the CDR3 DNA reads TGTGCCAGCAGCTCAGGGACTCCAGGGACGCAGTATTTT. V usage is TRBV7-6 and J usage is TRBJ2-3; tentative D call: TRBD2 (6 bases). This CDR3 region has 13 residues. Trimming cost V 4 bases and J 9 bases, with 14 bases left between them. Per the germline V gene, CDR1 is SGHVS and CDR2 is FNYEAQ.

The V call is TRBV9, the J call TRBJ1-2, with D uncertain. The CDR3 extends over 12 amino acids. Trimming removed 1 base at V and 3 bases at J, with 4 bases between. Germline CDR1 SGDLS, CDR2 YYNGEE. The CDR3 region has the DNA TGTGCCAGCAGCGTACCATACTATGGCTACACCTTC. It is translated as CASSVPYYGYTF.

This chain connects TRBV9 to TRBJ2-2; D perhaps matches TRBD2 (6 bases). Germline V CDR1 and CDR2: SGDLS, YYNGEE. The CDR3 sequence is 13 residues long. V dropped 6 bases and J dropped 5 bases, with 11 bases sitting between them. The CDR3 DNA reads as TGTGCCAGCACCGGAGGGCCGACCGGGGAGCTGTTTTTT. Translation gives CASTGGPTGELFF.

This chain links TRBV5-6 with TRBJ2-7; 11 bases agree with TRBD2. J lost 3 bases, V lost 4 bases, and 6 bases had no gene match. The CDR3 is 15 residues long. Germline V gene lookup returns CDR1 SGHDT and CDR2 YYEEEE. The CDR3 DNA follows: TGTGCCAGCAGCCCGCTCGGGACTAGCGGCTACGAGCAGTACTTC. Translating gives CASSPLGTSGYEQYF.

The gene calls are TRBV5-1 and TRBJ2-1, with 8 bases lining up with TRBD2. CDR1 is SGHRS and CDR2 is YFSETQ in the germline V gene. The CDR3 spans 15 residues. Trimming took 2 bases from V and 8 from J; bases not matched to a gene: 9. This chain's CDR3 is CASSLGTSFGDEQFF. The CDR3 nucleotides are TGCGCCAGCAGCTTAGGGACTAGTTTTGGAGATGAGCAGTTCTTC.

The chain combines TRBV11-2 with TRBJ2-7; D is unresolved. The CDR3 extends over 16 amino acids. The germline V and J ends were trimmed by 0 bases and 3 bases, with 15 bases remaining between them. Germline V gene data show CDR1 as SGHAT and CDR2 as FQNNGV. The CDR3 region is CASSLDKISHIYEQYF. The CDR3 DNA is TGTGCCAGCAGCTTAGATAAAATAAGCCATATCTACGAGCAGTACTTC.